This TCR beta chain was recorded in a study of blood T cell repertoires in COVID-19. For the study at large: Nucleic acid was either cDNA or gDNA, and it came from T cells, B-cell-depleted T cells, or PBMCs.

Authors' analysis steps: Scientists estimated how many nucleated cells there were by amplifying reference gene primers. Generated by immunoSEQ multiplex PCR, the TCRdb table keeps only in-frame clones and is missing some. The DNA was the basis for D and trimming; V, J and clone size are from that table. The sample shows under 250,000 clones, approximately 80% of them seen only once. The CDR3 covers 14 residues. Trimming cost V 6 bases and J 3 bases; bases outside gene matches: 4. The germline CDR1 and CDR2 sequences are MNHEY and SVGAGI. Sequenced: peripheral blood. The source of this sequence is a woman in her 70s with acute or convalescent COVID-19. This sequence joins TRBV6-5 and TRBJ1-1; TRBD1 matches at 10 bases. Here the CDR3 reads CASSQDRGDTEAFF. The CDR3, as DNA: TGTGCCAGCAGCCAGGACAGGGGGGACACTGAAGCTTTCTTT.